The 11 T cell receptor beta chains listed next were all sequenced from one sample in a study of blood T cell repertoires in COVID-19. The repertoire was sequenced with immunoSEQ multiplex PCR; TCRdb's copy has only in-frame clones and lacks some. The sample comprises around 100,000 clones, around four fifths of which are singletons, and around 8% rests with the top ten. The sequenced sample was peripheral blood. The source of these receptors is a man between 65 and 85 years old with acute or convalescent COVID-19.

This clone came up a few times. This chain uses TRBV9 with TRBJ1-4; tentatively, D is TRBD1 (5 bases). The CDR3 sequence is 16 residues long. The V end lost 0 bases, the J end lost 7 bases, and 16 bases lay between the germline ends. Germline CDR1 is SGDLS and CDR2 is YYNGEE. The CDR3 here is CASSVGGGGRGEKLFF. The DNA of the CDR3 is TGTGCCAGCAGCGTAGGAGGTGGAGGGAGGGGTGAAAAACTGTTTTTT.

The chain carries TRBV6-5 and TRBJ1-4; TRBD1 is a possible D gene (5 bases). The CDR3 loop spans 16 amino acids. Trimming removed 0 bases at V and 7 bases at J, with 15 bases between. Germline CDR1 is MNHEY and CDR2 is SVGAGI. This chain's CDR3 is CASSYSGGTFSEKLFF. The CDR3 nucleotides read TGTGCCAGCAGTTACTCGGGGGGGACGTTTAGTGAAAAACTGTTTTTT.

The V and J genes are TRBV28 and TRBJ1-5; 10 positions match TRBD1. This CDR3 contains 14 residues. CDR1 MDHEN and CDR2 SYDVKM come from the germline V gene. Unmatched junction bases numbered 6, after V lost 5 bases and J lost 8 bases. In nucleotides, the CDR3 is TGTGCCAGCAGTCTAGACAGGGGGCATAAGCCCCAGCATTTT. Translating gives CASSLDRGHKPQHF.

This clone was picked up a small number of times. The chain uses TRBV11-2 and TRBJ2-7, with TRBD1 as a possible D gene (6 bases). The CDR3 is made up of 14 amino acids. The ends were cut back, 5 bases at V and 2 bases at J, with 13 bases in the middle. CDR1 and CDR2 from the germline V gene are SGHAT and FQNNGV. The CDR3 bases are TGTGCCAGCAGCCCCTCAGGGGCCCCCTACGAGCAGTACTTC. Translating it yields CASSPSGAPYEQYF.

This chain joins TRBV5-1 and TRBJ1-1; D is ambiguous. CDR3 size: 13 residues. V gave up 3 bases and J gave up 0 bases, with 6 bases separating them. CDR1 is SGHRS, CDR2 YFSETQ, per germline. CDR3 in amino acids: CASSSQMNTEAFF. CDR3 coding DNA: TGCGCCAGCAGCTCCCAAATGAACACTGAAGCTTTCTTT. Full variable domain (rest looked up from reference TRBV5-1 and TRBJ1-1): KAGVTQTPRYLIKTRGQQVTLSCSPISGHRSVSWYQQTPGQGLQFLFEYFSETQRNKGNFPGRFSGRQFSNSRSEMNVSTLELGDSALYLCASSSQMNTEAFFGQGTRLTVV.

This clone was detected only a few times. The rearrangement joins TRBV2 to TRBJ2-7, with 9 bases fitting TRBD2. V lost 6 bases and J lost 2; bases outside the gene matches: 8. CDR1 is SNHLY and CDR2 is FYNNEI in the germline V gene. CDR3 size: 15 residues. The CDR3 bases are TGTGCCAGCAGGGAGCGAGCGGGGGGCACCTACGAGCAGTACTTC. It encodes CASRERAGGTYEQYF.

Written as DNA, the CDR3 is TGTGCCAGCAGTTTTACAGGGGGCCGAATCTCTGGAAACACCATATATTTT. Translated, it gives CASSFTGGRISGNTIYF. The chain carries TRBV2 and TRBJ1-3; TRBD1 matches 9 bases. J lost 0 bases, V lost 5 bases, and 8 bases had no gene match. There are 17 residues in the CDR3. The germline gives CDR1 SNHLY, CDR2 FYNNEI.

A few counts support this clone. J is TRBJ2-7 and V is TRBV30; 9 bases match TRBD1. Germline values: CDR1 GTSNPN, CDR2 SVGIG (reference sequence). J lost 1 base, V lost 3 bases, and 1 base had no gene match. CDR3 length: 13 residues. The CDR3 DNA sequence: TGTGCCTGGAGGGGACAGGGTTCCTACGAGCAGTACTTC. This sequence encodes CAWRGQGSYEQYF.

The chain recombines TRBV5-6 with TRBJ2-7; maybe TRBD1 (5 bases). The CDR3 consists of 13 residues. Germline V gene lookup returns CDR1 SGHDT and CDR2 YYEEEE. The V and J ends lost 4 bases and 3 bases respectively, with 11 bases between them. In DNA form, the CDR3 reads TGTGCCAGCAGCAGGGGTTCGGGCTACGAGCAGTACTTC. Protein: CASSRGSGYEQYF.

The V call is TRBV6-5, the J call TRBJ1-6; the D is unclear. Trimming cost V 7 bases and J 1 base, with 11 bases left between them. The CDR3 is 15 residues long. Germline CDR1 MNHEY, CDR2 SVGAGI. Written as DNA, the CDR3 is TGTGCCAGCATCGAACAGTCTTCCTATAATTCACCCCTCCACTTT. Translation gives CASIEQSSYNSPLHF.

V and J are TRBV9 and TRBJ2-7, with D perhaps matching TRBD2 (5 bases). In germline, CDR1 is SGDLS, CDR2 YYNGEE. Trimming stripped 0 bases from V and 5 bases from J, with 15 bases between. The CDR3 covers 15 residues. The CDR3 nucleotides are TGTGCCAGCAGCGTAGAGCCGGGATCCCCCCACGAGCAGTACTTC. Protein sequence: CASSVEPGSPHEQYF.